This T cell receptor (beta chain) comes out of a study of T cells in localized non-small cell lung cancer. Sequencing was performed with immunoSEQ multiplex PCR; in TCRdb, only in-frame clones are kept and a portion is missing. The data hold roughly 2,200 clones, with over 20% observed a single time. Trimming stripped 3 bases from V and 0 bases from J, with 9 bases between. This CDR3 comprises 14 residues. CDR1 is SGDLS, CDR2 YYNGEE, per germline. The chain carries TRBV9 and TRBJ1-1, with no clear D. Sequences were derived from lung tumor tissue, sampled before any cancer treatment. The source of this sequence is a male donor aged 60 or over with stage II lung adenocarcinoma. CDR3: CASSAGRMNTEAFF. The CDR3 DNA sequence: TGTGCCAGCAGCGCCGGACGGATGAACACTGAAGCTTTCTTT.